This T cell receptor beta chain appears in the sequencing data of a study of blood T cell repertoires in COVID-19. Study overall: Samples representing acute and convalescent COVID-19 were sourced from the United States, Italy and Spain.

Repertoires were generated with immunoSEQ multiplex PCR, while TCRdb's copy carries only in-frame clones and drops some. The sample has 300,000 to 400,000 clones; 75% to 90% are singletons. This clone was seen just once. The sequenced sample consisted of peripheral blood. The sequence was obtained from a woman in her forties or fifties with COVID-19, enrolled during active disease.

The CDR3 region is CASSRSGTGYSTEAFF. The CDR3 bases are TGTGCCAGCAGCCGTTCCGGGACAGGGTATAGCACTGAAGCTTTCTTT. This chain joins TRBV7-3 and TRBJ1-1; 9 bases fit TRBD1. In germline, CDR1 is SGHTA, CDR2 FQGTGA. This CDR3 is 16 amino acids long. With 5 bases clipped from V and 4 bases from J, the junction kept 11 bases outside the gene matches.